This is a list of T cell receptor beta chains from one sample in a study of cytomegalovirus exposure and HLA in healthy donors. The data were produced by immunoSEQ multiplex PCR, yet TCRdb's version contains in-frame clones alone and is incomplete. Altogether roughly 110,000 clones are present, 82% being singletons, with the ten largest covering roughly 2.6%. Material: PBMCs. Source of these receptors: a man aged 30 to 45 in good health and CMV-seropositive. Both conserved end residues are part of each CDR3. D genes are given only for firm matches. Size tells how often a clone was seen (once, few, many) or the class of an expanded clone, and some rows leave it out.

V	D	J	size	length	CDR3	DNA
TRBV10-1	TRBD2	TRBJ2-3	NA	16	CASSEILAGDTDTQYF	TGCGCCAGCAGTGAGATACTAGCGGGGGACACAGATACGCAGTATTTT
TRBV5-1	NA	TRBJ2-1	few	15	CASSPNRGFYNEQFF	TGCGCCAGCAGCCCGAACCGGGGTTTTTACAATGAGCAGTTCTTC
TRBV7-9	TRBD1	TRBJ2-3	NA	17	CASSHPRGTGKTDTQYF	TGTGCCAGCAGCCATCCAAGGGGGACAGGGAAAACAGATACGCAGTATTTT
TRBV7-2	NA	TRBJ2-7	NA	14	CASSLDSRQEGQYF	TGTGCCAGCAGCTTAGATTCCCGGCAGGAGGGACAGTACTTC
TRBV6-4	TRBD1	TRBJ2-3	NA	16	CASSDSAGQGSDTQYF	TGTGCCAGCAGTGACTCCGCGGGACAGGGATCAGATACGCAGTATTTT
TRBV6-4	TRBD1	TRBJ2-3	few	14	CASSEGQGADTQYF	TGTGCCAGCAGTGAGGGACAGGGGGCAGATACGCAGTATTTT
TRBV25-1	TRBD1	TRBJ2-7	NA	14	CASSAQGYRHEQCF	TGTGCCAGCAGCGCACAGGGGTACCGGCACGAGCAGTGCTTC
TRBV28	NA	TRBJ1-2	NA	12	CATGGWGSGYTF	TGTGCCACGGGGGGGTGGGGGAGTGGCTACACCTTC
TRBV12-5	TRBD1	TRBJ2-7	NA	18	CASGLKEPQMGQYYEQYF	TGTGCTAGTGGTTTGAAAGAACCGCAAATGGGACAGTACTACGAGCAGTACTTC
TRBV7-2	TRBD2	TRBJ2-5	NA	13	CASSLSPSGTQYF	TGTGCCAGCAGCTTATCTCCTAGCGGGACCCAGTACTTC
TRBV18	TRBD2	TRBJ2-6	NA	18	CASSPLKAGGTGANVLTF	TGTGCCAGCTCACCACTGAAAGCGGGGGGGACTGGGGCCAACGTCCTGACTTTC
TRBV7-8	NA	TRBJ1-1	once	12	CASSPAGTEAFF	TGTGCCAGCAGCCCTGCGGGCACTGAAGCTTTCTTT
TRBV2	NA	TRBJ1-1	NA	14	CASSVQGSNTEAFF	TGTGCCAGCAGTGTCCAGGGATCTAACACTGAAGCTTTCTTT
TRBV7-7	TRBD1	TRBJ1-5	NA	15	CANNRDRVNNQPQHF	TGTGCTAACAACCGGGACAGGGTCAATAATCAGCCCCAGCATTTT
TRBV5-6	NA	TRBJ1-1	NA	15	CASSSGIQPNTEAFF	TGTGCCAGCAGTTCGGGAATTCAACCCAACACTGAAGCTTTCTTT
TRBV5-1	TRBD1	TRBJ2-7	once	14	CASSPEGQGRMEYF	TGCGCCAGCAGCCCGGAGGGACAGGGGCGGATGGAGTACTTC
TRBV7-6	TRBD1	TRBJ2-3	NA	15	CASSPADRGLDTQYF	TGTGCCAGCAGCCCAGCCGACAGGGGGCTGGATACGCAGTATTTT
TRBV10-3	NA	TRBJ1-1	NA	16	CATFTGLGFETVVAFF	TGTGCCACCTTTACAGGGTTGGGATTTGAAACGGTGGTAGCTTTCTTT
TRBV7-3	NA	TRBJ1-1	NA	15	CASSLRRAGSTEAFF	TGTGCCAGCAGCTTAAGGAGGGCAGGGTCGACTGAAGCTTTCTTT
TRBV20-1	NA	TRBJ2-1	NA	11	CSARGDNEQFF	TGCAGTGCTAGAGGCGACAATGAGCAGTTCTTC
TRBV10-2	NA	TRBJ1-5	NA	17	CASSAQMGQGSNQPQHF	TGCGCCAGCAGCGCACAAATGGGGCAGGGGAGCAATCAGCCCCAGCATTTT
TRBV30	TRBD1	TRBJ1-1	NA	15	CAWKKKDRVNTEAFF	TGTGCCTGGAAAAAAAAGGACAGGGTGAACACTGAAGCTTTCTTT
TRBV7-9	NA	TRBJ2-3	NA	15	CASSYPLATRDTQYF	TGTGCCAGCAGCTACCCCCTAGCAACAAGAGATACGCAGTATTTT
TRBV27	TRBD1	TRBJ2-7	NA	15	CASSPSFNRGWEQYF	TGTGCCAGCAGCCCCTCTTTTAACAGGGGGTGGGAGCAGTACTTC
TRBV10-3	NA	TRBJ2-1	medium-sized	14	CAISGPPAAGKQFF	TGTGCCATCAGTGGTCCCCCCGCGGCGGGGAAGCAGTTCTTC
TRBV27	NA	TRBJ1-2	once	13	CASSIDRNYGYTF	TGTGCCAGCTCTATCGACAGGAACTATGGCTACACCTTC
TRBV2	NA	TRBJ1-4	few	15	CASSDSFARGEKLFF	TGTGCCAGCAGTGACTCCTTTGCACGCGGTGAAAAACTGTTTTTT
TRBV19	NA	TRBJ1-3	NA	15	CASQVQTNSGNTIYF	TGTGCCAGCCAGGTGCAGACAAACTCTGGAAACACCATATATTTT
TRBV25-1	NA	TRBJ1-2	NA	13	CASSPWGDYGYTF	TGTGCCAGCAGTCCGTGGGGGGACTATGGCTACACCTTC
TRBV6-1	NA	TRBJ1-5	NA	14	CASRQDYSNQPQHF	TGTGCCAGCAGACAGGACTATAGCAATCAGCCCCAGCATTTT
TRBV5-1	TRBD2	TRBJ2-7	NA	17	CASSLGTSGSVVYEQYF	TGCGCCAGCAGCTTGGGGACTAGCGGGTCGGTCGTCTACGAGCAGTACTTC
TRBV10-1	NA	TRBJ2-1	few	13	CASSTGSRYEQFF	TGCGCCAGCTCAACGGGATCTCGGTATGAGCAGTTCTTC
TRBV2	NA	TRBJ2-2	once	15	CASREQEYFTGELFF	TGTGCCAGCCGCGAACAGGAATATTTCACCGGGGAGCTGTTTTTT
TRBV5-6	NA	TRBJ2-5	NA	14	CASSPDSYQETQYF	TGTGCCAGCAGCCCGGACAGTTACCAAGAGACCCAGTACTTC
TRBV19	TRBD2	TRBJ2-1	few	18	CASSSPARLAGAYNEQFF	TGTGCCAGTAGCAGCCCCGCGAGACTAGCGGGGGCTTACAATGAGCAGTTCTTC
TRBV7-8	NA	TRBJ2-5	NA	15	CASSLRRVGGETQYF	TGTGCCAGCAGCTTAAGGCGGGTAGGCGGAGAGACCCAGTACTTC